This T cell receptor delta chain was retrieved from a study of gamma-delta T cells after stem cell transplantation. TCRdb re-identified clones in the RT-PCR reads via CATT. The profile covers over a thousand delta-chain clones, with approximately 9% appearing a single time and less than 25% taken by the ten largest. This CDR3 spans 18 amino acids. The germline V gene encodes CDR1 GEAIGNYY and CDR2 EKD. The V gene end was trimmed by 0 bases and the J gene end by 0 bases; junction bases not matched to a gene: 11. This chain connects TRDV2 to TRDJ1; 8 bases fit TRDD3. This TCR was sampled from a human donor. It is not recorded whose cells these are; they may come from a transplant donor. The sample comprised gamma-delta T cells. CDR3 nucleotides: TGTGCCTGTGACACCGTGCTCAACTCTGGGGGACACACCGATAAACTCATCTTT. The encoded protein is CACDTVLNSGGHTDKLIF.